This T cell receptor beta chain was found in a study of blood T cell repertoires in COVID-19. On the study more broadly: From T cells, B-cell-depleted T cells, or PBMCs came the material, which was cDNA or gDNA.

Libraries were prepared by immunoSEQ multiplex PCR; TCRdb keeps only in-frame clonotypes and omits some of them. The sample consists of over 100,000 clones, approximately 84% of them appearing once. Between the trimmed V and J ends, which lost 1 base and 0 bases, there was a span of 7 bases. The CDR3 runs to 14 residues. In germline, CDR1 is LGHNT, CDR2 FRNRAP. This clone was seen more than once but under ten times. Sequencing was carried out using peripheral blood. The source of this sequence is a man between 40 and 49 years old with active or convalescent COVID-19. The chain carries TRBV12-5 and TRBJ2-7; D is perhaps TRBD1 (5 bases). In DNA, the CDR3 is TGTGCTAGTGGTTTGGAAGACAGCTCCTACGAGCAGTACTTC. Its protein is CASGLEDSSYEQYF.